This T cell receptor (beta chain) was captured by sequencing in a study of molecular identifiers for immune sequencing clone quantification (dated by TCRdb to the late 2010s). Background on the whole study: For a replicate experiment, RNA from about 20,000 or 100,000 naive CD8 T cells was divided into five aliquots, of which four were sequenced. This methods study benchmarked molecular-identifier clustering-based TCR repertoire sequencing (MIDCIRS) and TCR RNA copy counting, using CD8 T cells to do so. Study-level results and caveats: In CMV-specific effector cells, clones with more than 20 RNA copies accounted for over 98% of molecules, whereas in naive cells such clones accounted for under 1%. Without barcode sub-clustering, chimeric consensus sequences inflated TCR diversity; chimeras reached as high as 47%. Approximately 3.3 recovered TCR RNA copies per cell were obtained by modeling, versus roughly 10 by digital PCR, implying a capture efficiency of around 28%. The sizes of highly expanded clones could end up underestimated when identical TCR molecules share a barcode. The naive libraries included spiked-in Jurkat TCR RNA (roughly eleven copies' worth), and this Jurkat TCR RNA is not part of the donor repertoire. A single cell's worth of spiked-in Jurkat TCR RNA was reported detectable even among one million naive CD8 T cells.

Libraries of naive CD8 T cells were built from anywhere between about 18,000 and 1,000,000 sorted cells, with 10%, 30% or 50% of the purified RNA used. Naive CD8 T cells were FACS-sorted as CD8+CD4-CCR7+CD45RA+ on a BD FACSAria II into RLT Plus buffer. To test detection sensitivity, Jurkat RNA equal to around 10 TCR copies was added to samples of roughly 18,000-1,000,000 naive CD8 T cells. Enrichment of CD8 T cells was done with RosetteSep CD8+ T Cell Enrichment Cocktail plus Ficoll-Paque, and ACK red cell lysis came afterward. From its cysteine to its phenylalanine, the CDR3 spans 17 amino acids. Only CDR3 DNA remains: 51 bases, in frame from the first base. From a lookup of the germline V gene, CDR1 and CDR2 are SQVTM and ANQGSEA. Comments on this clonotype: It lacks a known antigen. Since a much larger clone is just one base distant, this may be a read error.

The method was PCR. The sample was run on a NextSeq 500. Preparation of bulk TCR libraries followed a previously described approach, with the TCR primers listed in Table S5. Purification of total RNA was performed with the Qiagen AllPrep DNA/RNA kit. Before any analysis, reads coming from multiple sequencing runs of the same library were combined into one pool. For the original study's pipeline: Reads were retained only if the reads had an exact TCR constant sequence, and the retained reads were trimmed to 150 nt and grouped according to their 12-nt molecular barcodes. Reads inside each barcode group were sub-clustered using a 15% Levenshtein threshold, and a quality-weighted consensus sequence was constructed for each RNA molecule. Non-functional sequences were discarded, and so were lower-count sequences lying one edit away from another sequence. On the basis of fitting two negative binomial distributions, barcode sub-clusters with fewer than 20% of the maximum read count were discarded. Clones were called with MiXCR by TCRdb after fastp trimmed the public reads at Q25, and only in-frame beta chains were retained. CDR3 protein duplicates are merged, each entry listing the most common genes and DNA. TCRdb assigned the V and J calls; the authors' analysis was not used. Across this sample there are about 330,000 distinct CDR3 sequences, with under 25% seen only once. The leading ten clones occupy roughly 0.7% of the sample.

In this chain, TRBV29-1 is recombined with TRBJ2-3; the D region possibly corresponds to TRBD1 (5 bases align). Near its end, the DNA agrees better with TRBJ1-5, so the J call may be wrong. This TCR derives from a human donor in good health. Some libraries in this study had Jurkat cell RNA spiked in. Material: naive CD8+ T cells from blood, with Jurkat cell RNA spiked in. In light of the paper, this sample's cell subset or site label describes: FACS-sorted CD8+CD4-CCR7+CD45RA+ naive T cells. The DNA is TGCAGCGTTGAAGATCCGTTTGACAGAACTAGCACAGATACGCAGCATTTT. Translated, it reads CSVEDPFDRTSTDTQHF.